Listed below are T cell receptor beta chains from one sample, sequenced in a study of OX40 agonist ivuxolimab in advanced cancers. Assay used: immunoSEQ multiplex PCR; TCRdb lists only in-frame clones, some missing. Found here are around 84,000 clones, around 94% of them singletons; the top ten hold 9.5% to 11%. Sequenced material: CD4+ or CD8+ T cells sorted from blood, taken in a trial of the OX40 agonist ivuxolimab. The receptors originated from an adult with an advanced solid tumor such as melanoma, head and neck, liver or kidney cancer. The CDR3 runs from the conserved cysteine through the conserved F or W. A D gene is named only where the DNA matches it firmly. Clone size is stated in some rows and not others, as once, few, many or a class when expanded.

V,size,D,J,CDR3,DNA
TRBV7-9,NA,NA,TRBJ1-1,CASSDTLGTEAFF,TGTGCCAGCAGCGATACTTTGGGCACTGAAGCTTTCTTT
TRBV6-5,NA,TRBD1,TRBJ2-7,CASSPGTASTYEQYF,TGTGCCAGCAGTCCCGGGACAGCCAGTACCTACGAGCAGTACTTC
TRBV6-6,NA,TRBD2,TRBJ2-1,CASSLGGDEQFF,TGTGCCAGCTCTCTGGGAGGGGATGAGCAGTTCTTC
TRBV30,NA,TRBD1,TRBJ1-2,CAWGTAFIGYTF,TGTGCCTGGGGGACAGCTTTTATTGGCTACACCTTC
TRBV6-5,many,NA,TRBJ2-2,CASSYSSGGKLFF,TGTGCCAGCAGTTACTCTTCAGGAGGCAAGCTGTTTTTT
TRBV19,NA,TRBD1,TRBJ2-7,CASRGGTGDSYEQYF,TGTGCCAGTAGGGGAGGGACAGGGGACTCCTACGAGCAGTACTTC
TRBV28,once,TRBD2,TRBJ2-7,CASGEAGEFYEQYF,TGTGCCAGCGGGGAAGCGGGAGAATTCTACGAGCAGTACTTC
TRBV25-1,NA,TRBD1,TRBJ2-7,CASGTRDSTYEQYF,TGTGCCAGCGGCACCCGGGACAGTACCTACGAGCAGTACTTC
TRBV13,NA,TRBD2,TRBJ2-7,CASSSKAGVTPTYEQYF,TGTGCCAGCAGCTCAAAAGCGGGAGTGACCCCGACCTACGAGCAGTACTTC
TRBV11-2,once,NA,TRBJ1-1,CASSSGTAEAFF,TGTGCCAGCAGCAGCGGAACAGCTGAAGCTTTCTTT
TRBV9,NA,TRBD1,TRBJ1-4,CASSTGGGSEKLFF,TGTGCCAGCAGCACAGGGGGCGGTAGCGAAAAACTGTTTTTT
TRBV5-6,NA,NA,TRBJ2-1,CASSSSLVRNNEQFF,TGTGCCAGCAGCTCTTCCCTGGTGCGCAACAATGAGCAGTTCTTC
TRBV7-2,few,NA,TRBJ2-7,CASSLISAISYEQYF,TGTGCCAGCAGCTTAATATCGGCTATTTCCTACGAGCAGTACTTC
TRBV5-8,NA,TRBD2,TRBJ2-2,CASLAGGTRTGELFF,TGTGCCAGCTTAGCGGGAGGGACGAGGACCGGGGAGCTGTTTTTT
TRBV7-9,once,NA,TRBJ1-1,CASSLEGNTEAFF,TGTGCCAGCAGCTTAGAAGGGAACACTGAAGCTTTCTTT
TRBV9,NA,TRBD2,TRBJ2-7,CASNPDGRVYEQYF,TGTGCCAGCAACCCAGACGGGAGGGTCTACGAGCAGTACTTC
TRBV21-1,NA,NA,TRBJ1-5,CASSFRPGQRDQPQHF,TGTGCCAGCAGCTTCCGACCGGGACAGAGAGATCAGCCCCAGCATTTT
TRBV27,NA,TRBD1,TRBJ2-3,CASSFTGGGTTDTQYF,TGTGCCAGCAGTTTTACAGGGGGCGGCACCACAGATACGCAGTATTTT
TRBV14,once,NA,TRBJ1-3,CASSLLDRGNTIYF,TGTGCCAGCAGCCTCCTTGACCGCGGAAACACCATATATTTT
TRBV5-1,NA,TRBD2,TRBJ2-7,CASSRDLSGRAYEQYF,TGCGCCAGCAGCCGCGACCTTAGCGGGAGAGCCTACGAGCAGTACTTC
TRBV5-1,NA,NA,TRBJ2-5,CASSFGETQYF,TGCGCCAGCAGCTTCGGAGAGACCCAGTACTTC
TRBV13,NA,TRBD2,TRBJ2-1,CASSPPRGGRDNEQFF,TGTGCCAGCAGCCCCCCGAGGGGCGGGAGGGACAATGAGCAGTTCTTC
TRBV9,once,NA,TRBJ1-1,CASSVVGQMNTEAFF,TGTGCCAGCAGCGTAGTCGGACAGATGAACACTGAAGCTTTCTTT
TRBV6-6,NA,NA,TRBJ1-1,CASSYRYTEAFF,TGTGCCAGCAGTTATCGGTACACTGAAGCTTTCTTT
TRBV7-9,NA,TRBD2,TRBJ2-2,CASSPRASGSIQNTGELFF,TGTGCCAGCAGCCCTCGGGCTAGCGGGAGTATCCAGAACACCGGGGAGCTGTTTTTT
TRBV27,NA,NA,TRBJ1-2,CASSSDRHFHSYGYTF,TGTGCCAGCAGTTCAGATCGACACTTTCATAGCTATGGCTACACCTTC
TRBV15,NA,TRBD2,TRBJ2-1,CATSSTSSGISYNEQFF,TGTGCCACCAGCAGCACTTCTAGCGGGATCTCCTACAATGAGCAGTTCTTC
TRBV4-3,NA,TRBD2,TRBJ2-1,CASSHHSGVNNEQFF,TGCGCCAGCAGCCACCACAGCGGGGTCAACAATGAGCAGTTCTTC
TRBV5-4,NA,NA,TRBJ1-2,CASSFPDWRTDYGYTF,TGTGCCAGCAGCTTTCCGGATTGGAGGACGGACTATGGCTACACCTTC
TRBV4-2,once,TRBD2,TRBJ2-7,CASSQDLGTRASYEQYF,TGTGCCAGCAGCCAAGATCTCGGGACTAGGGCCTCCTACGAGCAGTACTTC
TRBV29-1,NA,TRBD1,TRBJ1-2,CSVKGTGIFYGYTF,TGCAGCGTGAAGGGGACAGGCATTTTCTATGGCTACACCTTC